This TCR beta chain stems from a study of T-cell memory formation after mild COVID-19. The CDR3 contains 12 residues. V shed 6 bases and J shed 1 base, with 4 bases lying between them. The germline gives CDR1 SGHRS, CDR2 YFSETQ. Study-wide points: Pre-infection memory carried some responding clones, suggesting that cross-reactive memory joined.

This clonotype has only a few counts. Its antigen is unknown. TCRdb used MiXCR to reprocess the 5' RACE reads, holding one entry per CDR3 protein. Among 350,000 to 500,000 distinct CDR3 sequences listed, 20% to 30% were seen once. The sequence came from an adult woman who had mild COVID-19 (a few samples of this study predate the infection). Cell type and time point are not known. Sequenced sample: PBMCs or a T cell subset sorted from them (not recorded which). This chain joins TRBV5-1 and TRBJ2-2, with D unclear. CDR3 nucleotides: TGCGCCAGCATGGAGAACACCGGGGAGCTGTTTTTT. Translating gives CASMENTGELFF.